Sequencing of this T cell receptor (beta chain) was carried out in a study of blood T cells in healthy people across ages. Study context: Per two T cells, about one barcoded beta molecule was captured through template switching.

Points from the study as a whole: From one million sequenced T cells, diversity estimates were lower bounds.

A J-beta primer mix and a sample-barcoded 5' primer were used in a second PCR of roughly 7 to 12 cycles. TCRdb re-called the 5' RACE reads with MiXCR, one entry per CDR3 protein. The table shows about 930,000 distinct CDR3 sequences, with approximately 32% occurring only once. V shed 7 bases and J 3 bases; nucleotides not matched to a gene: 1. The CDR3 length is 13 residues. CDR1 and CDR2 (germline): MGHDK, SYGVNS. As regards this clonotype: Its antigen is unknown.

These data were also reused for a study on T cells of mothers and their children. From that paper: A few healthy Caucasian mothers gave samples, and so did their six children. Mothers and children who were related shared slightly more overlap than unrelated pairs, but not significantly more.

The receptor's source is a woman between 35 and 50 years old in good health. The V gene is TRBV25-1, the J gene TRBJ2-3; TRBD2 matches at 10 bases. Sequences were obtained from blood. CDR3 nucleotide sequence: TGTGCCAGCAAGGGACTAGCGACAGATACGCAGTATTTT. Encoded protein: CASKGLATDTQYF.